This record concerns one T cell receptor (beta chain) sequence. The data were taken from a study of shared clonotypes between healthy human individuals. Across the study: Serving as donors were a couple of women and three men, whose ages spanned 18 to 49.

The CDR3 spans 15 residues. Trimming removed 4 bases at V and 0 bases at J, with 9 bases between. Germline values: CDR1 SGHAT, CDR2 FQNNGV. Genomic DNA of each subset was evenly split across several immunoSEQ plates. Per the original methods: ImmunoSEQ yielded junction-only sequences lacking quality scores, so filtering differed. Profiled with immunoSEQ multiplex PCR; TCRdb holds only in-frame clones, not every one. V and J calls and clone size come straight from that table; D and trimming were deduced from the DNA. This table has about 2.4 million clones, around nine tenths appearing once. The V and J genes are TRBV11-2 and TRBJ2-2, with D perhaps being TRBD1 or TRBD2 (5 bases each). Sequencing was carried out using naive CD4+ T cells sorted from blood. The subset: CD45RA+ positively selected. The receptor was derived from a man aged 18 to 29 in good health. CDR3 nucleotide sequence: TGTGCCAGCAGCTGGGACGTAACGAACACCGGGGAGCTGTTTTTT. Translation: CASSWDVTNTGELFF. The full variable domain, with the rest looked up from reference TRBV11-2 and TRBJ2-2, is EAGVAQSPRYKIIEKRQSVAFWCNPISGHATLYWYQQILGQGPKLLIQFQNNGVVDDSQLPKDRFSAERLKGVDSTLKIQPAKLEDSAVYLCASSWDVTNTGELFFGEGSRLTVL.